Sequencing of this T cell receptor (beta chain) was carried out in a study of control samples from healthy donors and cancer patients. The table came from immunoSEQ multiplex PCR; TCRdb's copy has only in-frame clones and leaves some out. Of over 150,000 clones in the sample, around 94% were seen once. Unmatched junction bases numbered 4, after V lost 4 bases and J lost 3 bases. The CDR3 has 15 residues. Germline lookup yields CDR1 LNHDA and CDR2 SQIVND (reference sequence). The rearrangement links TRBV19 to TRBJ2-1, with 9 bases that match TRBD2. The TCR was taken from a man aged 55-75 years with colorectal cancer. The sample comprised PBMCs. The CDR3 loop is CASSNSGGIYNEQFF. The CDR3 region has the DNA TGTGCCAGTAGTAACAGCGGGGGGATCTACAATGAGCAGTTCTTC.